The clone carrying this T cell receptor beta chain was found once. The record originates from a study of blood T cell repertoires in COVID-19. Repertoires were generated with immunoSEQ multiplex PCR, while TCRdb's copy carries only in-frame clones and drops some. The sample carries about 380,000 clones, over 65% recorded once. Germline values: CDR1 WSHSY, CDR2 SAAADI. CDR3 length: 11 residues. The V and J ends lost 6 bases and 6 bases respectively, with 3 bases between them. The receptor was isolated from a human donor with acute or convalescent COVID-19. The donor label of this sample is uncertain. The rearrangement joins TRBV10-2 to TRBJ1-6; D is undetermined. Sequences were obtained from peripheral blood. The CDR3 DNA is TGCGCCAGCAGCTTTAATTCACCCCTCCACTTT. It is translated as CASSFNSPLHF.